What follows is one T cell receptor (beta chain) and its context. Deletions cut 5 bases from V and 4 bases from J, with 15 bases between. CDR3 length: 14 residues. Germline V gives CDR1 SGHTA, CDR2 FQGTGA. Assignments of participants to cohorts depended upon their own reported clinical history. The sample comes from a study of blood T cell repertoires in COVID-19. About the study: In each case, the material was cDNA or gDNA derived from T cells, B-cell-depleted T cells, or PBMCs.

The table came from immunoSEQ multiplex PCR; TCRdb's copy has only in-frame clones and leaves some out. The profile shows 150,000 to 200,000 clones, 75% to 90% of them singletons. Sample: PBMCs or T cells enriched from blood (not recorded which). This receptor was identified in a woman in her late teens or twenties who had recovered from COVID-19. The chain is built from TRBV7-3 and TRBJ2-7, with TRBD2 as a possible D gene (6 bases). The CDR3 reads CASSRYLAPYEQYF. Written as DNA, the CDR3 is TGTGCCAGCAGCCGCTATCTAGCGCCGTACGAGCAGTACTTC.